This T cell receptor beta chain is from a study of blood T cell repertoires in COVID-19. Only in-frame clones appear in the TCRdb table, and some are missing; sequencing was by immunoSEQ multiplex PCR. Here the sample spans approximately 100,000 clones, approximately 87% being singletons. The length of the CDR3 is 13 residues. CDR1 is LNHDA, CDR2 SQIVND, per germline (reference sequence). Trimming took 4 bases from V and 7 from J; bases not matched to a gene: 3. The source is a woman in her forties or fifties with acute or convalescent COVID-19. This chain joins TRBV19 and TRBJ1-4, with 7 bases lining up with TRBD1. The sequenced material came from peripheral blood. CDR3 residues: CASSTDRFEKLFF. The CDR3 DNA is TGTGCCAGTAGTACGGACAGGTTTGAAAAACTGTTTTTT.